These 12 T cell receptor beta chains share one sample of origin, sequenced in a study of cytomegalovirus exposure and HLA in healthy donors listed by TCRdb under 2017. The method behind the library was the immunoSEQ multiplex PCR assay. The multiplex PCR relied on a mix of 60 forward primers for TCR Vbeta segments and 13 reverse primers for TCR Jbeta segments. The source is immuneACCESS, and TCRdb retained only in-frame sequences with V and J called. Part of the clones is not carried over; for the studies checked, unresolved V genes explain less than half of this, and the remainder is unexplained. In this sample the table shows about 150,000 clones, roughly 78% of which occur a single time. Together, the top ten hold 6.5% of the sample. The sequencing sample was made of PBMCs. The receptors come from a man aged 40-50 years in good health and CMV-seropositive.

This clone was counted a few times. The V call is TRBV5-1, the J call TRBJ2-5; possibly TRBD1 for D (5 bases). Germline V CDR1 and CDR2: SGHRS, YFSETQ. The CDR3 extends over 14 amino acids. V lost 2 bases, J lost 5 bases, and 13 bases lay in between. CDR3 protein: CASSLTAGHETQYF. CDR3 bases: TGCGCCAGCAGCTTAACGGCAGGGCATGAGACCCAGTACTTC.

This clone has only a few counts. The genes are TRBV11-1 and TRBJ2-5; 7 bases line up with TRBD1. The length of the CDR3 is 15 residues. J was trimmed by 3 bases and V by 0 bases; bases with no gene match: 4. Germline V gene lookup returns CDR1 SGHAT and CDR2 FQDESV (reference sequence). CDR3 in amino acids: CASSLAHQGEETQYF. CDR3 nucleotides: TGTGCCAGCAGCTTAGCGCACCAGGGGGAAGAGACCCAGTACTTC.

This clone occurred a few times. The V gene is TRBV9, the J gene TRBJ1-1; no clear D. Germline CDR1 reads SGDLS; CDR2 reads YYNGEE. This CDR3 region has 15 residues. Trimming took 0 bases from V and 0 from J, leaving 9 bases between them. The CDR3 protein is CASSVAPTVNTEAFF. CDR3 in DNA: TGTGCCAGCAGCGTAGCTCCTACGGTGAACACTGAAGCTTTCTTT.

In its sample, this clone was seen a few times. The V and J genes are TRBV6-1 and TRBJ1-2; D unclear. V gave up 5 bases and J gave up 5 bases, with 12 bases separating them. CDR3 length equals 13 residues. Germline V lookup: CDR1 MNHNS, CDR2 SASEGT. The DNA of the CDR3 is TGTGCCAGCAGTCGATTGACGGGTTATGGCTACACCTTC. Translation gives CASSRLTGYGYTF.

This chain connects TRBV2 to TRBJ2-5; possible D gene TRBD2, 5 bases. The ends were cut back, 4 bases at V and 11 bases at J, with 8 bases in the middle. Germline lookup yields CDR1 SNHLY and CDR2 FYNNEI. The CDR3 has 10 residues. The CDR3 loop reads CASSVERQYF. DNA of the CDR3: TGTGCCAGCAGTGTTGAGCGGCAGTACTTC.

This clone was detected a few times. This sequence joins TRBV10-3 and TRBJ1-2; D gene unclear. Trimming shortened V by 4 bases and J by 8 bases, and 14 bases separated the two germline ends. The CDR3 is made up of 13 amino acids. Looked up from germline, CDR1 is ENHRY and CDR2 is SYGVKD. DNA of the CDR3: TGTGCCATCAGTGTTCCCGGGTTATTCGGCTACACCTTC. Translated, it gives CAISVPGLFGYTF.

The chain recombines TRBV5-1 with TRBJ2-1, with a weak D call TRBD2 (5 bases). The germline CDR1 and CDR2 sequences are SGHRS and YFSETQ. Trimming left V 2 bases short and J 6 bases short, with 9 bases between. This CDR3 is 13 amino acids long. DNA for the CDR3: TGCGCCAGCAGCTTACTAGAAGGCAATGAGCAGTTCTTC. This translates into CASSLLEGNEQFF. Combining the CDR3 with reference TRBV5-1 and TRBJ2-1 gives the whole variable domain KAGVTQTPRYLIKTRGQQVTLSCSPISGHRSVSWYQQTPGQGLQFLFEYFSETQRNKGNFPGRFSGRQFSNSRSEMNVSTLELGDSALYLCASSLLEGNEQFFGPGTRLTVL.

This sequence joins TRBV2 and TRBJ2-6; D is uncertain. The CDR3 contains 15 residues. Germline V CDR1 and CDR2: SNHLY, FYNNEI. V was trimmed by 3 bases and J by 0 bases, leaving 6 bases between them. The CDR3 sequence: CASSDRGSGANVLTF. The CDR3 DNA is TGTGCCAGCAGTGATCGAGGCTCTGGGGCCAACGTCCTGACTTTC.

The V call is TRBV7-2, the J call TRBJ1-6; D gene ambiguous. V was clipped by 1 base and J by 9 bases, with 10 bases between them. This CDR3 spans 14 amino acids. Germline CDR1 reads SGHTA; CDR2 reads FQGNSA. CDR3 bases: TGTGCCAGCAGCTTAGATCTTTACGGTTCACCCCTCCACTTT. Amino acids: CASSLDLYGSPLHF.

The chain carries TRBV6-5 and TRBJ2-1; D is unclear. V was cut by 0 bases and J by 0 bases, with 9 bases left in between. CDR1 and CDR2 (germline): MNHEY, SVGAGI. The CDR3 has 16 residues. CDR3 in DNA: TGTGCCAGCAGTTACTCGAGATTGAGCTCCTACAATGAGCAGTTCTTC. Translated, it gives CASSYSRLSSYNEQFF.

This chain links TRBV5-1 with TRBJ1-3, with unresolved D. CDR1 is SGHRS and CDR2 is YFSETQ in the germline V gene. V was cut by 4 bases and J by 0 bases, with 14 bases left in between. CDR3 length equals 16 residues. This CDR3 is CASSVLGGGSGNTIYF. CDR3 DNA sequence: TGCGCCAGCAGCGTACTCGGCGGAGGCTCTGGAAACACCATATATTTT.

This sequence joins TRBV4-2 and TRBJ2-1, with TRBD2 matching over 11 bases. The V gene's germline CDR1 is LGHNA and CDR2 YNFKEQ. Germline trimming cut 3 bases from V and 8 bases from J; bases unmatched to any gene: 12. This CDR3 spans 17 amino acids. The CDR3 bases are TGTGCCAGCAGCCAGGATTCCGGGACTAGCGGTTCGGATGAGCAGTTCTTC. Translating it yields CASSQDSGTSGSDEQFF.